A single sample is the source of the 14 T cell receptor beta chains below, sequenced in a study of OX40 agonist ivuxolimab in advanced cancers. TCRdb keeps only in-frame clones here, not all; method: immunoSEQ multiplex PCR. Here the sample spans some 72,000 clones, 84% being singletons. The sequences come from CD4+ or CD8+ T cells sorted from blood, collected in a trial of the OX40 agonist ivuxolimab. These receptors came from an adult with an advanced solid tumor such as melanoma, head and neck, liver or kidney cancer.

The chain joins TRBV5-1 to TRBJ2-3; TRBD1 matches 10 bases. CDR3 size: 15 residues. The junction had 5 bases not matched to a gene; V was cut back by 1 base and J by 6 bases. Germline V gives CDR1 SGHRS, CDR2 YFSETQ. The DNA for the CDR3 is TGCGCCAGCAGCTTGAACCGGGACAGGGGCGATACGCAGTATTTT. This gives the protein CASSLNRDRGDTQYF.

V is TRBV15 and J is TRBJ1-3, with D possibly being TRBD1 (6 bases). The CDR3 covers 18 residues. V lost 0 bases and J lost 4, with 19 bases in between. CDR1 is LNHNV and CDR2 is YYDKDF in the germline V gene (reference sequence). The CDR3 loop reads CATSRDRPGAMGGNTIYF. CDR3 sequence (DNA): TGTGCCACCAGCAGAGATCGGCCGGGGGCTATGGGGGGAAACACCATATATTTT.

The genes are TRBV25-1 and TRBJ2-7; 7 bases agree with TRBD1. The V gene end was trimmed by 6 bases and the J gene end by 4 bases; junction bases not matched to a gene: 12. The CDR3 runs to 15 residues. Germline V lookup: CDR1 MGHDK, CDR2 SYGVNS. The CDR3, as DNA: TGTGCCAGCAGACCCCCGGGGAACAGGGGTTACGAGCAGTACTTC. It is translated as CASRPPGNRGYEQYF.

The J gene is TRBJ2-7, the V gene TRBV5-1; D not resolved. V was shortened by 2 bases and J by 3 bases, with 12 bases between the two germline ends. This CDR3 has 14 residues. Per the germline V gene, CDR1 is SGHRS and CDR2 is YFSETQ. Here the CDR3 DNA reads TGCGCCAGCAGCTTAATGTACGGCTACTACGAGCAGTACTTC. Amino acid sequence: CASSLMYGYYEQYF.

The chain is built from TRBV21-1 and TRBJ2-5; TRBD1 was called by the table and not checked on the DNA. TRBV21-1 constitutes a pseudogene. The CDR3 covers 14 residues. CDR3 loop: CASSKGTGQETQYF. The CDR3 coding sequence is TGTGCCAGCAGCAAAGGGACAGGACAAGAGACCCAGTACTTC.

The chain has TRBV5-6 and TRBJ1-1; 7 positions match TRBD1. J was trimmed by 9 bases and V by 1 base; bases with no gene match: 6. Germline V gives CDR1 SGHDT, CDR2 YYEEEE. CDR3 length equals 13 residues. This CDR3 is CASSLRGGVQAFF. In DNA, the CDR3 is TGTGCCAGCAGCTTGAGAGGGGGCGTTCAAGCTTTCTTT.

This chain joins TRBV4-3 and TRBJ2-7, with unresolved D. The germline gives CDR1 LGHNA, CDR2 YSLEER. Trimming left V 0 bases short and J 4 bases short, with 22 bases between. This CDR3 spans 18 amino acids. CDR3 sequence (DNA): TGCGCCAGCAGCCAAGAAGTCCCCCGGGCAGGATTGCCATACGAGCAGTACTTC. Its translation: CASSQEVPRAGLPYEQYF.

The rearrangement uses TRBV28 and TRBJ1-5; 7 bases line up with TRBD1. CDR3 size: 20 residues. The germline CDR1 and CDR2 sequences are MDHEN and SYDVKM. V was pared by 6 bases and J by 0 bases, with 20 bases of the junction left unmatched. CDR3 bases: TGTGCCAGCAGGGCGGGAATTCGACAGGGCCGTCGGTATAGCAATCAGCCCCAGCATTTT. Its translation is CASRAGIRQGRRYSNQPQHF.

This sequence joins TRBV9 and TRBJ1-2; possibly TRBD1 for D (5 bases). Germline loops: CDR1 SGDLS, CDR2 YYNGEE. The CDR3 has 12 residues. Trimming cost V 4 bases and J 7 bases, with 11 bases left between them. This CDR3 reads CASSLQGFGYTF. In DNA, the CDR3 is TGTGCCAGCAGCCTCCAGGGTTTTGGCTACACCTTC.

This chain uses TRBV7-9 with TRBJ2-1, with no clear D. CDR3 size: 16 residues. V lost 2 bases, J lost 8 bases, and 19 bases lay in between. Germline assignment: CDR1 SEHNR and CDR2 FQNEAQ (reference sequence). The CDR3 spells CASSLRAQKKGHEQFF. The CDR3, as DNA: TGTGCCAGCAGCTTACGGGCCCAAAAAAAAGGCCATGAGCAGTTCTTC.

V is TRBV7-9 and J is TRBJ1-1, with D tentatively TRBD1 (5 bases). The V end was cut by 3 bases, the J end by 2 bases, with 19 bases between. Germline assignment: CDR1 SEHNR and CDR2 FQNEAQ (reference sequence). This CDR3 has 17 residues. The CDR3 loop is CASSFGPPGQINTEAFF. Written as DNA, the CDR3 is TGTGCCAGCAGCTTTGGCCCCCCAGGACAAATTAACACTGAAGCTTTCTTT.

Here the CDR3 reads CAWSVNVNEQFF. CDR3 nucleotide sequence: TGTGCCTGGAGTGTAAATGTAAATGAGCAGTTCTTC. The chain combines TRBV30 with TRBJ2-1; D not resolved. Germline V lookup: CDR1 GTSNPN, CDR2 SVGIG (reference sequence). CDR3 length equals 12 residues. V was clipped by 0 bases and J by 7 bases, with 7 bases between them. Full variable domain (remainder filled in from reference TRBV30 and TRBJ2-1): SQTIHQWPATLVQPVGSPLSLECTVEGTSNPNLYWYRQAAGRGLQLLFYSVGIGQISSEVPQNLSASRPQDRQFILSSKKLLLSDSGFYLCAWSVNVNEQFFGPGTRLTVL.

The rearrangement links TRBV30 to TRBJ2-2; D is possibly TRBD1 (6 bases). Germline assignment: CDR1 GTSNPN and CDR2 SVGIG (reference sequence). The CDR3 extends over 15 amino acids. V was clipped by 1 base and J by 2 bases, with 11 bases between them. In DNA, the CDR3 is TGTGCCTGGAGTGCTTGGACAGAAAACACCGGGGAGCTGTTTTTT. It encodes CAWSAWTENTGELFF.

The chain combines TRBV5-1 with TRBJ2-5; 7 bases line up with TRBD2. V lost 3 bases, J lost 2 bases, and 4 bases stayed unmatched. Per germline, CDR1 SGHRS and CDR2 YFSETQ. There are 14 residues in the CDR3. CDR3 DNA sequence: TGCGCCAGCAGCTCCGGACTAGGGCAAGAGACCCAGTACTTC. This gives the protein CASSSGLGQETQYF. The whole variable domain, remainder taken from reference TRBV5-1 and TRBJ2-5, is KAGVTQTPRYLIKTRGQQVTLSCSPISGHRSVSWYQQTPGQGLQFLFEYFSETQRNKGNFPGRFSGRQFSNSRSEMNVSTLELGDSALYLCASSSGLGQETQYFGPGTRLLVL.